The text below deals with one T cell receptor beta chain. The record originates from a study of blood T cell repertoires in COVID-19. This CDR3 spans 16 amino acids. Trimming cost V 0 bases and J 2 bases; bases outside gene matches: 6. CDR1 and CDR2 from the germline V gene are SGHRS and YFSETQ. Libraries were prepared by immunoSEQ multiplex PCR; TCRdb keeps only in-frame clonotypes and omits some of them. The sample includes over 120,000 clones, 75% to 85% of them seen just once. The sequencing sample was made of peripheral blood. V is TRBV5-1 and J is TRBJ2-3; 7 bases line up with TRBD1. The source is a man aged 55 to 70 with active or convalescent COVID-19. The CDR3 region is CASSLGPQGNTDTQYF. In DNA form, the CDR3 reads TGCGCCAGCAGCTTGGGGCCACAGGGGAACACAGATACGCAGTATTTT.